The sequence of this T cell receptor beta chain was determined in a study of blood T cell repertoires in COVID-19. Across the study: From T cells, B-cell-depleted T cells, or PBMCs came the material, which was cDNA or gDNA.

This clone has only one observation. Only in-frame clones appear in the TCRdb table, and some are missing; sequencing was by immunoSEQ multiplex PCR. The table includes 130,000 to 150,000 clones, less than 90% detected once. Trimming took off 4 bases at V and 11 bases at J, with 17 bases between the two ends. From germline, CDR1 is KGHDR and CDR2 SFDVKD. The CDR3 totals 14 residues. Adults between about 18 and 89 years of age took part from approximately 24 US areas. Within the 2 weeks before study entry, each person in the exposed group met a COVID-19 case. Sequencing input: PBMCs or T cells enriched from blood (not recorded which). The chain joins TRBV24-1 to TRBJ2-1; perhaps TRBD1 as D (5 bases). The receptor comes from a woman between 50 and 59 years old who had been exposed to COVID-19. The DNA of the CDR3 is TGTGCCACCAGTGACCAAATTGACAGCTCGAAGCAGTTCTTC. This codes for CATSDQIDSSKQFF.